This TCR beta chain was captured by sequencing in a study of T-cell reconstitution after alpha-beta-depleted transplantation in children. Preparing the TCRbeta library involved the use of unique molecular identifiers. MiXCR, applied by TCRdb to the PCR reads, yields one record per CDR3 protein. The table lists about 250,000 distinct CDR3 sequences, about 24% of them singletons. This clonotype was detected only a few times. Its antigen is not known. Per the germline V gene, CDR1 is MNHNS and CDR2 is SASEGT. The CDR3 is 14 residues long. V was pared by 7 bases and J by 2 bases, with 6 bases of the junction left unmatched. Study-level findings and limits: Fresh T-cell production supplied most of the T-cell counts and diversity seen one year after transplant.

The V and J genes are TRBV6-1 and TRBJ2-7; TRBD1 matches at 9 bases. The sample in question was PBMCs, mostly from graft donor cells, obtained 360 days after TCRalphabeta/CD19-depleted stem cell transplant. The receptor was derived from a female patient under 10 years old who had a stem cell transplant for congenital amegakaryocytic thrombocytopenia, so the T cells may come from the graft donor. CDR3 in amino acids: CASTQDRGPYEQYF. The CDR3 DNA reads TGTGCCAGCACACAGGACAGGGGTCCCTACGAGCAGTACTTC.